Sequencing of this TCR beta chain was carried out in a study of blood T cells in healthy people across ages. The second PCR ran roughly 7 to 11 cycles with a sample-barcoded 5' primer and J-beta primers. TCRdb re-analysed the 5' RACE reads in MiXCR, keeping a single row per CDR3 protein. Found here are around 1,000,000 distinct CDR3 sequences, 35% to 40% of them singletons; the top ten hold about 12%. The germline gives CDR1 LNHDA, CDR2 SQIVND (reference sequence). V lost 6 bases and J 5 bases, leaving 8 bases between the germline ends. The CDR3 runs 13 residues. This rearrangement joins TRBV19 to TRBJ1-6, with D unclear. The source material was blood. The clonotype comes from a man between 18 and 29 years old in good health. This CDR3 is CASSSRNNSPLHF. The DNA of the CDR3 is TGTGCCAGTAGCTCTCGGAATAATTCACCCCTCCACTTT. Drawing the rest from reference TRBV19 and TRBJ1-6, the complete variable domain is DGGITQSPKYLFRKEGQNVTLSCEQNLNHDAMYWYRQDPGQGLRLIYYSQIVNDFQKGDIAEGYSVSREKKESFPLTVTSAQKNPTAFYLCASSSRNNSPLHFGNGTRLTVT.